This T cell receptor (beta chain) was sequenced in a study of T-cell reconstitution after alpha-beta-depleted transplantation in children. Preparing the TCRbeta library involved the use of unique molecular identifiers. TCRdb reprocessed the PCR reads via MiXCR and lists one record per CDR3 protein. There are about 500,000 distinct CDR3 sequences in the sample; approximately 29% occur only once, and 2% to 2.5% lies in the top ten. This CDR3 has 15 amino acids. V shed 10 bases and J 4 bases; nucleotides not matched to a gene: 11. The germline V gene has CDR1 LNHDA and CDR2 SQIVND (reference sequence). This receptor was obtained from a human donor who donated a stem cell graft to a child with aplastic anemia. The chain couples TRBV19 to TRBJ1-3; TRBD1 agrees at 9 bases. Sample: PBMCs from the stem cell graft donor, taken from the stem cell graft. CDR3 bases: TGTGCCACCCATCGGGGGACAGGGTACGGAAACACCATATATTTT. Translated, it gives CATHRGTGYGNTIYF.